This passage covers 10 T cell receptor beta chains from one sample sequenced in a study of T cells in Graves' hyperthyroidism and ophthalmopathy. TCR beta CDR3 regions were amplified from RNA. The HTBI primer set was used in a first-round RT-PCR of the TCR CDR3. TCRdb recomputed calls from the multiplex PCR reads with MiXCR, one row per CDR3 protein. Among roughly 530,000 distinct CDR3 sequences listed, roughly 18% were seen once. Sequencing was performed on blood. The receptors stem from a woman younger than 35 with Graves' ophthalmopathy.

The sample holds a few counts of this clonotype. The V and J genes are TRBV28 and TRBJ1-4; 8 bases line up with TRBD1. This CDR3 is built from 14 residues. Germline lookup yields CDR1 MDHEN and CDR2 SYDVKM. V lost 6 bases, J lost 3 bases, and 3 bases stayed unmatched. The CDR3 DNA reads as TGTGCCAGCAGCCAGGGGGCGGCTAATGAAAAACTGTTTTTT. Translated: CASSQGAANEKLFF.

This clonotype has only a few counts. V and J are TRBV12-5 and TRBJ2-2; no clear D gene. With 9 bases removed from V and 6 bases from J, the gap between germline ends came to 14 bases. This CDR3 region has 13 residues. CDR1 is LGHNT, CDR2 FRNRAP, per germline. DNA of the CDR3: TGTGCTAGCCTAGGAAACCCAGCCGGGGAGCTGTTTTTT. This gives the protein CASLGNPAGELFF.

This clonotype was found once. The chain carries TRBV4-2 and TRBJ2-4, with TRBD2 identical over 10 bases. Germline trimming cut 3 bases from V and 0 bases from J; bases unmatched to any gene: 11. CDR1 is LGHNA and CDR2 is YNFKEQ in the germline V gene. The CDR3 consists of 19 residues. The CDR3 coding sequence is TGTGCCAGCAGCCAGCAGGGACTAGCGACCCCTCCAGCCAAAAACATTCAGTACTTC. The encoded protein is CASSQQGLATPPAKNIQYF.

The chain combines TRBV11-2 with TRBJ1-4; 7 bases match TRBD1. Germline-derived CDR1 and CDR2 are SGHAT and FQNNGV. Trimming at V came to 0 bases and at J to 5 bases, leaving 12 bases not matched to a gene. This CDR3 has 18 amino acids. DNA for the CDR3: TGTGCCAGCAGCTTAGATAGGGACAGCCCAGGATGGAATGAAAAACTGTTTTTT. Translation gives CASSLDRDSPGWNEKLFF.

A note on this clonotype: A read error may be the cause here, since a much bigger clone is one base away. The V and J genes are TRBV20-1 and TRBJ2-3, with D maybe TRBD2 (6 bases). The CDR3 spans 13 residues. The germline V gene encodes CDR1 DFQATT and CDR2 SNEGSKA (reference sequence). This CDR3 is CSHKEGSTDTQCF. The DNA for the CDR3 is TGCAGTCATAAGGAGGGGAGCACAGATACGCAGTGTTTT.

This clonotype showed up many times. This sequence joins TRBV6-1 and TRBJ2-7, with unresolved D. Per germline, CDR1 MNHNS and CDR2 SASEGT. The CDR3 covers 13 residues. Trimming removed 2 bases at V and 1 base at J, with 6 bases between. The CDR3: CASSEYGSYEQYF. CDR3 nucleotide sequence: TGTGCCAGCAGTGAATACGGATCCTACGAGCAGTACTTC.

This clonotype occurred many times. V and J are TRBV12-3 or TRBV12-4 and TRBJ2-1; 10 bases are a match to TRBD1. Trimming removed 6 bases from V and 2 bases from J; junction bases left unmatched: 10. This CDR3 comprises 17 residues. CDR3: CASSLGQGDSAYNEQFF. The DNA for the CDR3 is TGTGCCAGCAGCCTTGGACAGGGGGATTCGGCCTACAATGAGCAGTTCTTC.

This clonotype was seen at least ten times. The chain links TRBV7-2 to TRBJ2-4, with D tentatively TRBD2 (5 bases). V was shortened by 6 bases and J by 3 bases, with 9 bases between the two germline ends. Germline-derived CDR1 and CDR2 are SGHTA and FQGNSA. The CDR3 runs 13 residues. CDR3 bases: TGTGCCAGCAGTTATCGGGACAAAAACATTCAGTACTTC. Translating gives CASSYRDKNIQYF.

In its sample, this clonotype was seen many times. This chain connects TRBV28 to TRBJ2-7; 7 bases agree with TRBD1. There are 13 residues in the CDR3. The V gene end was trimmed by 8 bases and the J gene end by 6 bases; junction bases not matched to a gene: 10. Germline V gives CDR1 MDHEN, CDR2 SYDVKM. CDR3 coding DNA: TGTGCCAGCCGAAGACGACAGGGTGGCGAGCAGTACTTC. It encodes CASRRRQGGEQYF.

This clonotype was seen more than once but under ten times. This chain uses TRBV4-1 with TRBJ2-5; D not resolved. Between the trimmed V and J ends, which lost 1 base and 2 bases, there was a span of 14 bases. CDR1 and CDR2 (germline): MGHRA, YSYEKL. The CDR3 extends over 16 amino acids. DNA for the CDR3: TGCGCCAGCAGCCAAGGGGTAGTGGTTGGACAAGAGACCCAGTACTTC. Its translation: CASSQGVVVGQETQYF.